One sample yielded the 16 T cell receptor beta chains listed below, sequenced in a study of regulatory T cells in long-lasting Graves disease. CDR3 regions were amplified by Arm-PCR using iRepertoire HTBI primers to build TCR beta libraries. One entry per CDR3 protein results from TCRdb running MiXCR on the multiplex PCR reads. The table records over 300,000 distinct CDR3 sequences, less than 20% of them present only once. Noted time point: persistent/refractory GD, antithyroid drugs over 5 years with positive TRAb. The TCR library was made from RNA that had been extracted from PBMCs in TRIzol. The material sequenced was peripheral blood mononuclear cells (PBMCs), taken when the disease was refractory, from a patient treated with antithyroid drugs. These receptors all stem from a female donor with Graves disease.

This clonotype was seen at least ten times. The V call is TRBV7-8, the J call TRBJ2-5; D call uncertain. This CDR3 comprises 14 residues. Germline V lookup: CDR1 SGHVS, CDR2 FQNEAQ. The V end was cut by 2 bases, the J end by 0 bases, with 7 bases between. The CDR3, as DNA: TGTGCCAGCAGCTTATTGCGCAACCAAGAGACCCAGTACTTC. This translates into CASSLLRNQETQYF.

This clonotype was seen many times. The rearrangement uses TRBV12-5 and TRBJ1-2; D is undetermined. Germline CDR1 reads LGHNT; CDR2 reads FRNRAP. This CDR3 comprises 13 residues. Trimming took 2 bases from V and 13 from J, leaving 17 bases between them. The CDR3: CASGLSGLYGSTF. In DNA, the CDR3 is TGTGCTAGTGGTTTGTCGGGCCTATATGGAAGCACCTTC.

This clonotype was seen repeatedly, ten times or more. The V call is TRBV12-3 or TRBV12-4, the J call TRBJ1-5, with 7 bases matching TRBD1. V was pared by 5 bases and J by 1 base, with 5 bases of the junction left unmatched. The CDR3 runs to 15 residues. Here the CDR3 DNA reads TGTGCCAGCAGTCTAAAGGGACAGAGCAATCAGCCCCAGCATTTT. Its translation is CASSLKGQSNQPQHF.

This clonotype showed up just a few times. V is TRBV30 and J is TRBJ2-7; no definite D call. V dropped 1 base and J dropped 4 bases, with 5 bases sitting between them. Germline assignment: CDR1 GTSNPN and CDR2 SVGIG (reference sequence). This CDR3 comprises 11 residues. The CDR3 bases are TGTGCCTGGAGTGAGGGATACGAGCAGTACTTC. Translated, it gives CAWSEGYEQYF.

The J gene is TRBJ2-3, the V gene TRBV30, with 9 bases that match TRBD1. After removal of 5 bases from V and 3 bases from J, the junction contained 6 bases not matched to a gene. The CDR3 runs to 14 residues. Germline V gene data show CDR1 as GTSNPN and CDR2 as SVGIG (reference sequence). CDR3 DNA sequence: TGTGCCTGGTGTTATGGACAGGGGACAGATACGCAGTATTTT. Its translation is CAWCYGQGTDTQYF.

This clonotype was seen repeatedly, ten times or more. The chain couples TRBV6-5 to TRBJ1-5; 8 bases align to TRBD1. CDR3 length: 18 amino acids. Germline assignment: CDR1 MNHEY and CDR2 SVGAGI. Losses at the gene ends were 1 base for V and 1 base for J; bases not matched to a gene: 9. The CDR3 protein is CASSYWMDRVGSNQPQHF. For the CDR3, the DNA is TGTGCCAGCAGTTACTGGATGGACAGGGTAGGGAGCAATCAGCCCCAGCATTTT.

The chain has TRBV4-3 and TRBJ2-5; 8 bases fit TRBD1. The CDR3 sequence is 17 residues long. The V segment lost 0 bases and the J segment 5 bases; nucleotides outside the gene matches: 11. Germline values: CDR1 LGHNA, CDR2 YSLEER. CDR3 in amino acids: CASSQEARQGRWETQYF. The CDR3 coding sequence is TGCGCCAGCAGCCAAGAGGCCCGACAGGGGCGCTGGGAGACCCAGTACTTC.

As to this clonotype: A much more abundant neighbour one base away suggests this may be a read error. The chain combines TRBV3-1 with TRBJ1-2; D is possibly TRBD1 (6 bases). The CDR3 is 14 residues long. From germline, CDR1 is LGHDT and CDR2 YNNKEL (reference sequence). Trimming cost V 4 bases and J 7 bases, with 16 bases left between them. The DNA of the CDR3 is TGTGCCAGCAGCCCCGCCCAAGGGGGTGCTGGCTACACCTTC. This encodes CASSPAQGGAGYTF. The variable domain in full, completed from reference TRBV3-1 and TRBJ1-2, reads DTAVSQTPKYLVTQMGNDKSIKCEQNLGHDTMYWYKQDSKKFLKIMFSYNNKELIINETVPNRFSPKSPDKAHLNLHINSLELGDSAVYFCASSPAQGGAGYTFGSGTRLTVV.

J is TRBJ1-1 and V is TRBV4-3, with no clear D. V was trimmed by 5 bases and J by 9 bases, leaving 19 bases between them. The CDR3 sequence is 14 residues long. Germline CDR1 is LGHNA and CDR2 is YSLEER. CDR3 DNA: TGCGCCAGCAGCTATCAACTGGGAAGAGAAAAAGCTTTCTTT. Its protein product is CASSYQLGREKAFF.

V is TRBV7-2 and J is TRBJ2-3; D remains unclear. The CDR3 totals 15 residues. Trimming pared 1 base from V and 0 bases from J, leaving 8 bases between. Per germline, CDR1 SGHTA and CDR2 FQGNSA. The CDR3 DNA reads TGTGCCAGCAGCTTAGTGGAGTCTAGCACAGATACGCAGTATTTT. Translating it yields CASSLVESSTDTQYF.

The chain carries TRBV25-1 and TRBJ2-5; 7 bases match TRBD1. The V gene's germline CDR1 is MGHDK and CDR2 SYGVNS. This CDR3 region has 15 residues. V shed 2 bases and J 4 bases; nucleotides not matched to a gene: 7. This CDR3 reads CASSETRGSGETQYF. In DNA, the CDR3 is TGTGCCAGCAGTGAAACCAGGGGGTCAGGAGAGACCCAGTACTTC.

This clonotype was observed many times. V is TRBV7-2 and J is TRBJ1-2; TRBD1 is a possible D gene (6 bases). Trimming removed 4 bases at V and 4 bases at J, with 13 bases between. This CDR3 comprises 14 residues. Germline assignment: CDR1 SGHTA and CDR2 FQGNSA. The CDR3 nucleotides are TGTGCCAGCAGCTCTGTCGGACAGCTCTATGGCTACACCTTC. Amino acids: CASSSVGQLYGYTF.

This clonotype was observed many times. The V call is TRBV3-1, the J call TRBJ2-7; D gene ambiguous. Germline lookup yields CDR1 LGHDT and CDR2 YNNKEL (reference sequence). Trimming cost V 2 bases and J 3 bases, with 5 bases left between them. The CDR3 is 12 residues long. CDR3 sequence (DNA): TGTGCCAGCAGCCAAAGGCTCTACGAGCAGTACTTC. It yields the protein CASSQRLYEQYF.

The chain employs TRBV4-3 and TRBJ1-2; D possibly corresponds to TRBD1 (6 bases). CDR1 LGHNA and CDR2 YSLEER come from the germline V gene. This CDR3 comprises 16 residues. Trimming cost V 1 base and J 5 bases, with 17 bases left between them. The chain's CDR3 is CASSQGGTTPGYGYTF. CDR3 DNA: TGCGCCAGCAGCCAAGGAGGGACAACTCCAGGGTATGGCTACACCTTC.

This clonotype was counted a few times. The V gene is TRBV5-1, the J gene TRBJ1-4; 8 bases agree with TRBD1. The CDR3 sequence is 14 residues long. V dropped 4 bases and J dropped 8; count of bases not matched to a gene: 7. The germline gives CDR1 SGHRS, CDR2 YFSETQ. CDR3 coding DNA: TGCGCCAGCAGCACGACAGGGGCGGTAGAAAAACTGTTTTTT. This translates into CASSTTGAVEKLFF.

The chain recombines TRBV2 with TRBJ2-3; D perhaps matches TRBD1 (6 bases). Germline V gives CDR1 SNHLY, CDR2 FYNNEI. The V and J ends lost 4 bases and 0 bases respectively, with 8 bases between them. The CDR3 loop spans 14 amino acids. The DNA for the CDR3 is TGTGCCAGCAGTGCTGACAGGAGCACAGATACGCAGTATTTT. The encoded protein is CASSADRSTDTQYF.